This T cell receptor (beta chain) was sequenced for a study of cytomegalovirus exposure and HLA in healthy donors. This clone was detected a few times. V dropped 3 bases and J dropped 0 bases, with 20 bases sitting between them. CDR1 SGHAT and CDR2 FQNNGV come from the germline V gene. This CDR3 is built from 19 residues. Both 60 Vbeta primers and 13 Jbeta primers went into the PCR. Libraries were prepared by immunoSEQ multiplex PCR; TCRdb keeps only in-frame clonotypes and omits some of them. Of about 180,000 clones listed, about 80% were seen once; the top ten hold 2% to 2.5%. The TCR comes from a woman aged 25-40 years in good health and CMV-seronegative. The J gene is TRBJ1-4, the V gene TRBV11-2; D remains ambiguous. The sequenced material came from PBMCs. The CDR3 reads CASSFREVGRPATNEKLFF. The CDR3 coding sequence is TGTGCCAGCAGCTTCCGGGAGGTCGGCAGGCCAGCAACTAATGAAAAACTGTTTTTT.